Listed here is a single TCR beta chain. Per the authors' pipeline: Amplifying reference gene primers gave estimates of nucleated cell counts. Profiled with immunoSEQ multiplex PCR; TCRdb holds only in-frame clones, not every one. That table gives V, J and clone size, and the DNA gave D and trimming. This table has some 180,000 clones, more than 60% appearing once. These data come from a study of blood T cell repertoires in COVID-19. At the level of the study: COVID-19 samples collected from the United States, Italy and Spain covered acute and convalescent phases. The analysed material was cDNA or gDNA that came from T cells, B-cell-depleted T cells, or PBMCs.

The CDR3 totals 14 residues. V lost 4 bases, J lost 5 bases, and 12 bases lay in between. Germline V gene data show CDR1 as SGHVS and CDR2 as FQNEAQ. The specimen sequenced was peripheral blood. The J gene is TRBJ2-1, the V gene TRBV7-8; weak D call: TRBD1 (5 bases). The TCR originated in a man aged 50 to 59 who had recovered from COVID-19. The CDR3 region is CASSSWGSNNEQFF. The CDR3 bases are TGTGCCAGCAGCTCCTGGGGCTCAAACAATGAGCAGTTCTTC.